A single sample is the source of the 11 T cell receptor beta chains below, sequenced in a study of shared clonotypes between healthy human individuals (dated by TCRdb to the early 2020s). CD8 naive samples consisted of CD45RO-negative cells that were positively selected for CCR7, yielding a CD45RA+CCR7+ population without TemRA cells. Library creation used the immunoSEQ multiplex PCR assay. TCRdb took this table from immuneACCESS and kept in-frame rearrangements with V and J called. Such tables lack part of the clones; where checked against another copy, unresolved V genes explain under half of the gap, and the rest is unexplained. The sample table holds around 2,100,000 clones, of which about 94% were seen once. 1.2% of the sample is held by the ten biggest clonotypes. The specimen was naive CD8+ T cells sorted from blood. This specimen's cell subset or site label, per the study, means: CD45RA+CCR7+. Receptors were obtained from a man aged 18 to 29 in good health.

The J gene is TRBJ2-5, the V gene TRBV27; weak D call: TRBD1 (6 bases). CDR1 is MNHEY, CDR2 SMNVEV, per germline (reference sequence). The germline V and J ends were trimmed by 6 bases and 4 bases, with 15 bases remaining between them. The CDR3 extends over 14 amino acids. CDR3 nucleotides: TGTGCCAGCAGCCTAATGGACAGAGCAGAGACCCAGTACTTC. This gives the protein CASSLMDRAETQYF.

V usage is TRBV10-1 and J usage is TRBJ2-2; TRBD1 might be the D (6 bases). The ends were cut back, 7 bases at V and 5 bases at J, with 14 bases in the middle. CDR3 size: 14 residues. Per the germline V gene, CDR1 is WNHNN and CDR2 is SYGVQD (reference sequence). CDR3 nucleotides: TGCGCCAGCAAGTACAGGGATTGGACCGGGGAGCTGTTTTTT. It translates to CASKYRDWTGELFF.

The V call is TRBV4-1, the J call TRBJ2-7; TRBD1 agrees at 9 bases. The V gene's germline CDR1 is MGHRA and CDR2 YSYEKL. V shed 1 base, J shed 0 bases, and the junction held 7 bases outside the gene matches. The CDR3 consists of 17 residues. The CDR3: CASSQVGTGQSSYEQYF. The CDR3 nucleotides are TGCGCCAGCAGCCAAGTAGGGACAGGGCAAAGCTCCTACGAGCAGTACTTC.

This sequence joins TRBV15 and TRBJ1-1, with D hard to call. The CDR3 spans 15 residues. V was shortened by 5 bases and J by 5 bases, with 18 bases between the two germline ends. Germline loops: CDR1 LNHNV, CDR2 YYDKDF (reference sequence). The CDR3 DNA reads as TGTGCCACCAGCCAAGAGTTCCTCTGGAGGACTGAAGCTTTCTTT. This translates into CATSQEFLWRTEAFF.

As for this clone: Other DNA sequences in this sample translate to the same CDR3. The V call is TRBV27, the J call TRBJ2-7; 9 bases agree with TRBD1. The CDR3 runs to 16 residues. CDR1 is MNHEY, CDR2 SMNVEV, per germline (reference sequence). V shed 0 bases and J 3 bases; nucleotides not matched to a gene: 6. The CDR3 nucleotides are TGTGCCAGCAGTTTATCGGTGGGGACAGGGCACTACGAGCAGTACTTC. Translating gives CASSLSVGTGHYEQYF.

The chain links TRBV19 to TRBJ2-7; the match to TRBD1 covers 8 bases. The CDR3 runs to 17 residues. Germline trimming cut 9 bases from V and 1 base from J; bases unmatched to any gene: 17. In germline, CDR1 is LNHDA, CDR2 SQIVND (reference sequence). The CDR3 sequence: CASRPRTGSLLSYEQYF. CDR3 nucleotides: TGTGCCAGCAGGCCTCGGACAGGGTCACTACTTTCCTACGAGCAGTACTTC.

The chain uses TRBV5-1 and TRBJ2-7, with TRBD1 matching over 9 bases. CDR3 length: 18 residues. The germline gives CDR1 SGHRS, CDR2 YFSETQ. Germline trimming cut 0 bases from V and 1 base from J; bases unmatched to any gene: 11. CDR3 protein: CASSLAGQGRDSSYEQYF. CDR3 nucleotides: TGCGCCAGCAGCTTGGCGGGACAGGGAAGAGACTCTTCCTACGAGCAGTACTTC.

CDR3 amino acids: CASSLSAGTLFFGYTF. Written as DNA, the CDR3 is TGTGCCAGCAGTTTATCCGCAGGAACCCTTTTTTTCGGCTACACCTTC. The chain has TRBV27 and TRBJ1-2; D is undetermined. The CDR3 is 16 amino acids. Germline CDR1 MNHEY, CDR2 SMNVEV (reference sequence). Deletions cut 0 bases from V and 8 bases from J, with 19 bases between.

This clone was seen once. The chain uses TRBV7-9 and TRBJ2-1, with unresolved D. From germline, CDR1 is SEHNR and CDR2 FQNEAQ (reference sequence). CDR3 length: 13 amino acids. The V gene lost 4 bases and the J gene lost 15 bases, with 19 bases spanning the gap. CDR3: CASSSPLSGSVFF. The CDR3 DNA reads TGTGCCAGCAGCTCCCCTCTGAGTGGAAGTGTGTTCTTC.

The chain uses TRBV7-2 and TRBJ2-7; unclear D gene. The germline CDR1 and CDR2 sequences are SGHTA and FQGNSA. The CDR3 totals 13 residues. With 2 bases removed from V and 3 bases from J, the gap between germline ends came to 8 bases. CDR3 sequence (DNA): TGTGCCAGCAGCTTATTCGGCAGCTACGAGCAGTACTTC. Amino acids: CASSLFGSYEQYF.

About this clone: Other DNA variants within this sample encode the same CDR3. The CDR3 region has the DNA TGTGCCAGCAGCCCTTACAATGAGCAGTTCTTC. Translated, it gives CASSPYNEQFF. The rearrangement joins TRBV7-9 to TRBJ2-1, with D hard to call. Trimming removed 5 bases from V and 4 bases from J, with 3 bases in between. Germline assignment: CDR1 SEHNR and CDR2 FQNEAQ (reference sequence). There are 11 residues in the CDR3.